Described below is a single T cell receptor (beta chain) sequence and its context. No antigen is known for it. This entry comes from a study of cytomegalovirus exposure and HLA in healthy donors. Looking at the study overall: The roughly 100 million unique TCR beta sequences, from about 190 million T cells, were found by an earlier analysis.

The PCR was carried out with 60 Vbeta primers and 13 Jbeta primers. Here immunoSEQ multiplex PCR was the method, and the copy in TCRdb shows in-frame clones only, minus some. The sample records tens of thousands of clones, about nine tenths being singletons. Regarding the study as a whole: Most likely, a cluster of highly shared sequence variants arose as a sequencing artifact.

V gave up 6 bases and J gave up 2 bases, with 14 bases separating them. CDR1 and CDR2 from the germline V gene are SGHRS and YFSETQ. The CDR3 extends over 14 amino acids. The source material was PBMCs. The chain links TRBV5-1 to TRBJ1-1; maybe TRBD1 (6 bases). The sequence was obtained from a young man in good health and CMV-seropositive. The CDR3 reads CASTRWGGNTEAFF. The CDR3 region has the DNA TGCGCCAGCACTCGCTGGGGGGGCAACACTGAAGCTTTCTTT.